This T cell receptor beta chain is drawn from a study of cytomegalovirus exposure and HLA in healthy donors. Vbeta (60) and Jbeta (13) primers were used in the PCR. TCRdb's table, derived via immunoSEQ multiplex PCR, lists solely in-frame clones and lacks some. The repertoire holds 240,000 or so clones, with around 80% as singletons. Concerning this clone: Its antigen is undetermined.

Study-wide results and limits: Follow-up analysis found HLA locus-dependent TCR association rates, highest for DRB1 and lowest for HLA-C. Based on reports, TCR beta sequences accurately predicted HLA-A and HLA-B alleles for most subjects. Apart from CMV serostatus, no immune exposure information was available.

With 10 bases removed from V and 1 base from J, the gap between germline ends came to 6 bases. Germline CDR1 reads ENHRY; CDR2 reads SYGVKD. The CDR3 is made up of 11 amino acids. V is TRBV10-3 and J is TRBJ2-3; unclear D gene. This TCR was sampled from an older woman in good health and CMV-seropositive. Sequenced: PBMCs. This chain's CDR3 is CATQGTDTQYF. CDR3 DNA: TGTGCCACCCAGGGCACAGATACGCAGTATTTT.